This TCR beta chain was recorded in a study of breast tumors, draining lymph nodes, adjacent tissues (dated by TCRdb to 2016 to 2017). Regarding the research as a whole: The study compared TCR beta repertoires across tumor, adjacent nontumor tissue and axillary lymph nodes from breast cancer patients. In human breast cancer, the study set out to evaluate how tumor, surrounding tissue and draining lymph node repertoires relate to one another and whether T cells may move between these sites. What the work shows at the level of the full study, not this receptor alone: In luminal-like breast cancer, tumor and nontumor tissue repertoires resembled each other significantly more than in basal-like breast cancer. Tumors showed preferential V and J gene usage, and their T-cell repertoire diversity fell below that of lymph nodes yet above that of nontumor tissue. Rather than being directly demonstrated, the conclusion that tumor T cells originate in lymph nodes was presented as consistent with a hypothesis. A scenario in which most tumor T cells derive from the lymph node and then expand within tumor tissue was judged to be consistent with the data.

The axillary draining lymph nodes of breast cancer patients were the source of the lymph node samples. In regard to this clonotype: Its antigen is unknown. One junction end does not reproduce the germline sequence, and a read error may be involved.

The germline V gene yields SGHTS for CDR1 and YDEGEE for CDR2. The CDR3 goes from the cysteine to the phenylalanine over 15 residues. CDR3 DNA only is kept here, 45 bases in frame from base 1. The data were produced on an Illumina HiSeq 2000. Multiplex PCR amplification was used to generate the TCR beta chain libraries. The amplified TCR beta chain products were analyzed by high-throughput sequencing. TCRdb reprocessing: public reads trimmed at Q25 with fastp, clones called with MiXCR, in-frame beta chains kept. Rows merge per CDR3 protein into single entries with the most common DNA and genes. The table for this sample lists about 230,000 distinct CDR3 sequences; approximately 29% of them were counted only once. The top ten clonotypes cover roughly 1.3% of the sample.

The TCR sequence derives from a female donor with breast cancer. Some clones in this sample may be carry-over from other donors' samples. The chain employs TRBV5-8 and TRBJ2-5; possibly the D gene is TRBD1, per 6 matching bases. Sequenced sample: axillary lymph node tissue. The nucleotides are TGTGCCAGCAGCTTGGGACAGGCTCGCCAAGAGATCCAGTACTTC. Translated, it reads CASSLGQARQEIQYF.